This T cell receptor beta chain was sequenced during a study of T cell repertoires in cytomegalovirus infection. General study points: Frequencies of public TCR beta families were cumulated, and this identified carriers of CMV plus the relevant HLA.

TCRdb recomputed calls from the reads with MiXCR, one row per CDR3 protein. The sample lists about 360,000 distinct CDR3 sequences, 15% to 20% occurring once. The CDR3 runs to 14 residues. The germline V gene has CDR1 SGHVS and CDR2 FNYEAQ. About this clonotype itself: Its target is unknown. The junction shows a germline mismatch at one end, possibly a read error.

This TCR derives from a human donor in good health (CMV status not recorded). Some clones in this sample may be carry-over from other donors' samples. Sequencing was carried out using PBMCs. The chain combines TRBV7-6 with TRBJ2-5; no definite D call. The CDR3 sequence: CARSLVRSQETQYF. DNA of the CDR3: TGTGCCAGGAGCTTAGTACGGAGCCAAGAGACCCAGTACTTC.